This entry lists 2 T cell receptor beta chains sequenced from one sample in a study of blood T cell repertoires in COVID-19. The method was immunoSEQ multiplex PCR; TCRdb's version includes in-frame clones alone and lacks a portion of them. Of tens of thousands of clones detected, 85% appear once; the ten largest clones hold 5% to 5.5%. The specimen was peripheral blood. These receptors all come from a man between 65 and 85 years old with acute or convalescent COVID-19.

This sequence joins TRBV19 and TRBJ2-7; 10 nucleotides line up with TRBD1. Germline V gene sequence: CDR1 LNHDA, CDR2 SQIVND (reference sequence). The ends lost 3 bases at V and 10 bases at J; junction bases unmatched: 9. This CDR3 is 14 amino acids long. CDR3 sequence reads: CASSIRQGAEKQYF. The CDR3 DNA reads as TGTGCCAGTAGTATCCGACAGGGGGCCGAAAAACAGTACTTC.

J is TRBJ2-1 and V is TRBV5-5; 9 nucleotides align to TRBD2. With 1 base clipped from V and 10 bases from J, the junction kept 9 bases outside the gene matches. CDR3 size: 15 residues. CDR1 and CDR2 (germline): SGHKS, YYEKEE (reference sequence). The CDR3 sequence is CASSLNGGGAREQFF. The CDR3 DNA reads as TGTGCCAGCAGCTTGAACGGCGGGGGGGCAAGGGAGCAGTTCTTC.